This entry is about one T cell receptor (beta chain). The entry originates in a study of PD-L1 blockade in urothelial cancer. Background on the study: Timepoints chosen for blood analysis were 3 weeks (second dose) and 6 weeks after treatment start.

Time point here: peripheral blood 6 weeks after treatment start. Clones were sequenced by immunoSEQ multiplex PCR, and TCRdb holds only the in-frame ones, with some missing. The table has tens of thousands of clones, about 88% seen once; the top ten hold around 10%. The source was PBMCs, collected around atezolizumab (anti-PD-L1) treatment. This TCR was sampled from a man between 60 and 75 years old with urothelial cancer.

This chain's CDR3 is CAINPGNTGELFF. The CDR3 DNA is TGTGCCATCAACCCAGGGAACACCGGGGAGCTGTTTTTT. V is TRBV10-3 and J is TRBJ2-2; D is undetermined. Germline V lookup: CDR1 ENHRY, CDR2 SYGVKD. Trimming removed 7 bases at V and 1 base at J, with 7 bases between. The CDR3 is 13 residues long.